Listed below are T cell receptor beta chains from one sample, sequenced in a study of regulatory T cells in long-lasting Graves disease. TCRdb redid the calling of the multiplex PCR reads with MiXCR, one entry per CDR3 protein. The profile shows approximately 230,000 distinct CDR3 sequences, approximately 20% of them singletons. The material was peripheral blood mononuclear cells (PBMCs), obtained at new diagnosis, from a patient treated with antithyroid drugs. The origin of the receptors is a female donor with Graves disease. CDR3s include the opening cysteine and the closing phenylalanine or tryptophan. Each record gives: clone size, D gene, V gene, J gene, CDR3 protein, CDR3 DNA. D genes are given only for firm matches. Expanded clones get a size class; other rows say once, few or many, or leave the size out.

clone_size: many
d_call: TRBD1
v_call: TRBV6-1
j_call: TRBJ2-6
cdr3_aa: CASSPGQGGFLANVLTF
cdr3_nt: TGTGCCAGCAGTCCCGGACAGGGGGGGTTTTTGGCCAACGTCCTGACTTTC

clone_size: few
d_call: TRBD1
v_call: TRBV15
j_call: TRBJ1-5
cdr3_aa: CATSRERGQGNQPQHF
cdr3_nt: TGTGCCACCAGCAGAGAGCGCGGACAGGGCAACCAGCCCCAGCATTTT

clone_size: many
d_call: TRBD2
v_call: TRBV20-1
j_call: TRBJ2-7
cdr3_aa: CSASRSGGISYEQYF
cdr3_nt: TGCAGTGCTAGTCGAAGCGGGGGGATCTCCTACGAGCAGTACTTC

clone_size: -
d_call: -
v_call: TRBV6-1
j_call: TRBJ2-7
cdr3_aa: CASRLDTGTSYEQYF
cdr3_nt: TGTGCCAGCCGATTGGATACAGGAACTTCCTACGAGCAGTACTTC

clone_size: many
d_call: TRBD2
v_call: TRBV29-1
j_call: TRBJ2-3
cdr3_aa: CSVEEGWLAEKDTQYF
cdr3_nt: TGCAGCGTTGAAGAGGGGTGGCTAGCGGAAAAAGATACGCAGTATTTT

clone_size: few
d_call: -
v_call: TRBV30
j_call: TRBJ1-4
cdr3_aa: CAWSVQGDEKLFF
cdr3_nt: TGTGCCTGGAGTGTACAGGGAGATGAAAAACTGTTTTTT

clone_size: many
d_call: -
v_call: TRBV6-5
j_call: TRBJ1-3
cdr3_aa: CASSYGPGHISGNTIYF
cdr3_nt: TGTGCCAGCAGTTACGGCCCGGGACATATCTCTGGAAACACCATATATTTT

clone_size: many
d_call: -
v_call: TRBV19
j_call: TRBJ2-1
cdr3_aa: CASSIMAISGGEQFF
cdr3_nt: TGTGCCAGTAGTATAATGGCGATTAGTGGCGGCGAGCAGTTCTTC

clone_size: few
d_call: TRBD2
v_call: TRBV7-3
j_call: TRBJ2-1
cdr3_aa: CASSLGAGAYNEQFF
cdr3_nt: TGTGCCAGCAGCTTAGGAGCGGGAGCATACAATGAGCAGTTCTTC

clone_size: many
d_call: TRBD1
v_call: TRBV6-2/TRBV6-3
j_call: TRBJ2-7
cdr3_aa: CASSDRDRGYEQYF
cdr3_nt: TGTGCCAGCAGTGACCGGGACAGGGGCTACGAGCAGTACTTC

clone_size: many
d_call: -
v_call: TRBV11-1
j_call: TRBJ2-4
cdr3_aa: CASSLLGENIQYF
cdr3_nt: TGTGCCAGCAGCTTATTGGGGGAAAACATTCAGTACTTC

clone_size: many
d_call: -
v_call: TRBV11-2
j_call: TRBJ1-3
cdr3_aa: CASSFSAPGTGNTIYF
cdr3_nt: TGTGCCAGCAGCTTTAGTGCCCCGGGAACTGGAAACACCATATATTTT

clone_size: many
d_call: -
v_call: TRBV28
j_call: TRBJ1-4
cdr3_aa: CASSTQVFNEKLFF
cdr3_nt: TGTGCCAGCAGTACACAGGTCTTTAATGAAAAACTGTTTTTT

clone_size: -
d_call: TRBD2
v_call: TRBV18
j_call: TRBJ2-1
cdr3_aa: CASSPGSGRRDEQFF
cdr3_nt: TGTGCCAGCTCACCAGGTAGCGGGAGGAGAGATGAGCAGTTCTTC

clone_size: many
d_call: -
v_call: TRBV11-2
j_call: TRBJ2-2
cdr3_aa: CASSLFDGSGTGELFF
cdr3_nt: TGTGCCAGCAGCTTATTTGACGGGTCGGGCACCGGGGAGCTGTTTTTT

clone_size: many
d_call: -
v_call: TRBV11-2
j_call: TRBJ2-5
cdr3_aa: CASSLDETQYF
cdr3_nt: TGTGCCAGCAGCTTGGACGAGACCCAGTACTTC

clone_size: many
d_call: TRBD2
v_call: TRBV19
j_call: TRBJ2-7
cdr3_aa: CASSHGGGIYEQYF
cdr3_nt: TGTGCCAGTAGTCACGGGGGAGGGATCTACGAGCAGTACTTC

clone_size: -
d_call: -
v_call: TRBV5-1
j_call: TRBJ2-3
cdr3_aa: CASSLSWNPTDTQYF
cdr3_nt: TGCGCCAGCAGCTTGAGCTGGAACCCCACAGATACGCAGTATTTT

clone_size: many
d_call: -
v_call: TRBV2
j_call: TRBJ1-3
cdr3_aa: CASSEGSGNTIYF
cdr3_nt: TGTGCCAGCAGTGAGGGGTCTGGAAACACCATATATTTT

clone_size: -
d_call: -
v_call: TRBV11-1
j_call: TRBJ2-4
cdr3_aa: CAGSFSPGNIQYF
cdr3_nt: TGTGCCGGCAGCTTCTCCCCCGGAAACATTCAGTACTTC

clone_size: many
d_call: TRBD2
v_call: TRBV6-1
j_call: TRBJ2-5
cdr3_aa: CASWGGTSGRARKETQYF
cdr3_nt: TGTGCCAGTTGGGGGGGGACTAGCGGGAGAGCTCGGAAAGAGACCCAGTACTTC

clone_size: many
d_call: TRBD2
v_call: TRBV20-1
j_call: TRBJ2-7
cdr3_aa: CSARPGSGGNYEQYF
cdr3_nt: TGCAGTGCTAGGCCTGGTAGCGGGGGGAACTACGAGCAGTACTTC

clone_size: many
d_call: -
v_call: TRBV6-2/TRBV6-3
j_call: TRBJ2-7
cdr3_aa: CASSYRGSYEQYF
cdr3_nt: TGTGCCAGCAGTTACCGGGGATCCTACGAGCAGTACTTC

clone_size: many
d_call: -
v_call: TRBV6-2/TRBV6-3
j_call: TRBJ1-5
cdr3_aa: CASSFASGTSSNQPQHF
cdr3_nt: TGTGCCAGCAGTTTTGCGTCTGGGACATCTAGCAATCAGCCCCAGCATTTT

clone_size: many
d_call: -
v_call: TRBV5-1
j_call: TRBJ2-7
cdr3_aa: CASSLVYYEQYF
cdr3_nt: TGCGCCAGCAGCTTGGTGTATTACGAGCAGTACTTC

clone_size: few
d_call: -
v_call: TRBV4-3
j_call: TRBJ2-1
cdr3_aa: CASSQLGQSSYNEQFF
cdr3_nt: TGCGCCAGCAGCCAACTAGGACAGAGCTCCTACAATGAGCAGTTCTTC

clone_size: many
d_call: -
v_call: TRBV11-3
j_call: TRBJ1-1
cdr3_aa: CASSFGRMNTEAFF
cdr3_nt: TGTGCCAGCAGCTTTGGACGGATGAACACTGAAGCTTTCTTT

clone_size: many
d_call: -
v_call: TRBV29-1
j_call: TRBJ1-2
cdr3_aa: CSVANRNYGYTF
cdr3_nt: TGCAGCGTCGCCAACAGGAACTATGGCTACACCTTC

clone_size: many
d_call: TRBD2
v_call: TRBV2
j_call: TRBJ2-3
cdr3_aa: CASRHAWTSGSGDTQYF
cdr3_nt: TGTGCCAGCAGGCACGCATGGACTAGCGGGAGTGGGGATACGCAGTATTTT

clone_size: many
d_call: TRBD1
v_call: TRBV28
j_call: TRBJ2-7
cdr3_aa: CASTPGGEQYF
cdr3_nt: TGTGCCAGCACACCAGGGGGCGAGCAGTACTTC

clone_size: many
d_call: -
v_call: TRBV12-3/TRBV12-4
j_call: TRBJ2-5
cdr3_aa: CASSPQQGSETQYF
cdr3_nt: TGTGCCAGCAGTCCCCAACAGGGCTCAGAGACCCAGTACTTC

clone_size: few
d_call: -
v_call: TRBV5-1
j_call: TRBJ1-1
cdr3_aa: CASSLVPGLNTEAFF
cdr3_nt: TGCGCCAGCAGCTTGGTTCCGGGACTGAACACTGAAGCTTTCTTT

clone_size: once
d_call: TRBD1
v_call: TRBV2
j_call: TRBJ2-1
cdr3_aa: CASSWDRGKSEQFF
cdr3_nt: TGTGCCAGCAGTTGGGACAGGGGGAAGTCTGAGCAGTTCTTC

clone_size: few
d_call: TRBD1
v_call: TRBV19
j_call: TRBJ1-3
cdr3_aa: CASLPPGQGLGNTIYF
cdr3_nt: TGTGCCAGCCTCCCCCCGGGACAGGGCCTCGGAAACACCATATATTTT

clone_size: many
d_call: -
v_call: TRBV7-2
j_call: TRBJ2-5
cdr3_aa: CASTPRTQETQYF
cdr3_nt: TGTGCCAGCACCCCTCGGACCCAAGAGACCCAGTACTTC

clone_size: -
d_call: -
v_call: TRBV5-1
j_call: TRBJ1-1
cdr3_aa: CASSLPRVGSPAEAFF
cdr3_nt: TGCGCCAGCAGCTTGCCGAGGGTAGGATCGCCTGCGGAAGCTTTCTTT

clone_size: many
d_call: -
v_call: TRBV4-1
j_call: TRBJ2-7
cdr3_aa: CASRSDIRSYEQYF
cdr3_nt: TGCGCCAGCAGATCGGACATTCGCTCCTACGAGCAGTACTTC

clone_size: many
d_call: TRBD2
v_call: TRBV19
j_call: TRBJ2-3
cdr3_aa: CASSMVLADSTDTQYF
cdr3_nt: TGTGCCAGTAGTATGGTACTAGCGGATAGCACAGATACGCAGTATTTT

clone_size: many
d_call: -
v_call: TRBV6-1
j_call: TRBJ2-7
cdr3_aa: CASSLRYPYEQYF
cdr3_nt: TGTGCCAGCAGCCTACGGTACCCTTACGAGCAGTACTTC

clone_size: many
d_call: -
v_call: TRBV12-3/TRBV12-4
j_call: TRBJ2-1
cdr3_aa: CASRVGPNEQFF
cdr3_nt: TGTGCCAGCAGAGTAGGACCGAATGAGCAGTTCTTC

clone_size: -
d_call: -
v_call: TRBV28
j_call: TRBJ1-5
cdr3_aa: CASSLASLNQPQHF
cdr3_nt: TGTGCCAGCAGTTTAGCCAGCCTCAATCAGCCCCAGCATTTT

clone_size: many
d_call: TRBD2
v_call: TRBV19
j_call: TRBJ2-2
cdr3_aa: CASRKAGARGGELFF
cdr3_nt: TGTGCCAGTAGAAAAGCGGGAGCCCGTGGCGGGGAGCTGTTTTTT

clone_size: many
d_call: -
v_call: TRBV3-1
j_call: TRBJ2-1
cdr3_aa: CASSLTGPRSDEQFF
cdr3_nt: TGTGCCAGCAGCCTTACTGGACCCCGAAGCGATGAGCAGTTCTTC

clone_size: many
d_call: -
v_call: TRBV3-1
j_call: TRBJ2-7
cdr3_aa: CASSQAGVAYEQYF
cdr3_nt: TGTGCCAGCAGCCAAGCGGGGGTGGCCTACGAGCAGTACTTC

clone_size: few
d_call: -
v_call: TRBV10-2
j_call: TRBJ2-4
cdr3_aa: CASSEIWTSLKAKNIQYF
cdr3_nt: TGCGCCAGCAGTGAGATCTGGACATCATTAAAGGCCAAAAACATTCAGTACTTC

clone_size: many
d_call: -
v_call: TRBV2
j_call: TRBJ1-1
cdr3_aa: CASSGGGDEAFF
cdr3_nt: TGTGCCAGCAGTGGAGGGGGGGATGAAGCTTTCTTT

clone_size: many
d_call: -
v_call: TRBV3-1
j_call: TRBJ2-3
cdr3_aa: CASSQQGLGADTQYF
cdr3_nt: TGTGCCAGCAGCCAACAAGGCCTAGGAGCCGATACGCAGTATTTT

clone_size: many
d_call: -
v_call: TRBV27
j_call: TRBJ2-1
cdr3_aa: CASLDTFSSYNEQFF
cdr3_nt: TGTGCCAGCCTGGACACTTTTAGCTCCTACAATGAGCAGTTCTTC

clone_size: many
d_call: TRBD1
v_call: TRBV7-9
j_call: TRBJ1-2
cdr3_aa: CASSLWGQGGGYTF
cdr3_nt: TGTGCCAGCAGCTTATGGGGACAGGGCGGTGGCTACACCTTC

clone_size: -
d_call: -
v_call: TRBV11-2
j_call: TRBJ1-1
cdr3_aa: CASSLSAGLNTEAFF
cdr3_nt: TGTGCCAGCAGCTTAAGCGCAGGGCTGAACACTGAAGCTTTCTTT

clone_size: -
d_call: -
v_call: TRBV4-1
j_call: TRBJ2-3
cdr3_aa: CASSQLPTDTQYF
cdr3_nt: TGCGCCAGCAGCCAGCTACCGACAGATACGCAGTATTTT

clone_size: -
d_call: -
v_call: TRBV6-1
j_call: TRBJ2-5
cdr3_aa: CASSESKETQYF
cdr3_nt: TGTGCCAGCAGTGAGTCGAAGGAGACCCAGTACTTC